The 25 T cell receptor beta chains listed next were all sequenced from one sample in a study of blood T cell repertoires in COVID-19 (dated by TCRdb to 2019 to 2021). Receptor libraries were prepared by the immunoSEQ multiplex PCR assay. The clones in this table, taken by TCRdb from immuneACCESS, are in-frame only. Not every clone is retained; where verified, under half of the shortfall comes from an unresolved V gene, and the cause of the rest is unknown. In this sample the table shows 75,000 to 80,000 clones, approximately 86% of which occur a single time. Of the sample, roughly a sixth is held by the ten largest clones. Sequenced: peripheral blood. These receptors were taken from a human donor in a cohort sampled during active COVID-19.

The chain recombines TRBV7-2 with TRBJ2-1; possible D gene TRBD2, 5 bases. Germline V gene data show CDR1 as SGHTA and CDR2 as FQGNSA. V gave up 2 bases and J gave up 6 bases, with 14 bases separating them. The CDR3 is 15 amino acids. CDR3 residues: CASSLWALGSNEQFF. The CDR3 nucleotides are TGTGCCAGCAGCTTATGGGCGCTAGGGAGCAATGAGCAGTTCTTC.

This chain connects TRBV30 to TRBJ2-3, with 8 bases identical to TRBD2. The germline V gene encodes CDR1 GTSNPN and CDR2 SVGIG (reference sequence). This CDR3 has 14 residues. Trimming took 1 base from V and 1 from J; bases not matched to a gene: 1. The CDR3 reads CAWSATSGTDTQYF. The CDR3 DNA reads as TGTGCCTGGAGTGCGACTAGCGGCACAGATACGCAGTATTTT.

The sample holds one count of this clone. The V call is TRBV25-1, the J call TRBJ2-2, with 8 nucleotides matching TRBD1. Germline loops: CDR1 MGHDK, CDR2 SYGVNS. The CDR3 spans 16 residues. J was trimmed by 1 base and V by 6 bases; bases with no gene match: 7. The CDR3 sequence is CASSDTGGRNTGELFF. DNA for the CDR3: TGTGCCAGCAGCGATACAGGGGGGCGGAACACCGGGGAGCTGTTTTTT. Full variable domain (rest looked up from reference TRBV25-1 and TRBJ2-2): EADIYQTPRYLVIGTGKKITLECSQTMGHDKMYWYQQDPGMELHLIHYSYGVNSTEKGDLSSESTVSRIRTEHFPLTLESARPSHTSQYLCASSDTGGRNTGELFFGEGSRLTVL.

The chain is built from TRBV19 and TRBJ1-5; TRBD1 matches 8 bases. The germline V gene encodes CDR1 LNHDA and CDR2 SQIVND (reference sequence). The V segment lost 6 bases and the J segment 3 bases; nucleotides outside the gene matches: 7. The CDR3 runs 15 residues. The CDR3 spells CASRSSGQDNQPQHF. The CDR3 nucleotides read TGTGCCAGTAGATCTTCGGGACAGGACAATCAGCCCCAGCATTTT. The entire variable domain, with the rest obtained from reference TRBV19 and TRBJ1-5, is as follows: DGGITQSPKYLFRKEGQNVTLSCEQNLNHDAMYWYRQDPGQGLRLIYYSQIVNDFQKGDIAEGYSVSREKKESFPLTVTSAQKNPTAFYLCASRSSGQDNQPQHFGDGTRLSIL.

The J gene is TRBJ2-1, the V gene TRBV4-3; tentative D call: TRBD1 (6 bases). The CDR3 is made up of 17 amino acids. The V end was cut by 0 bases, the J end by 0 bases, with 12 bases between. The V gene's germline CDR1 is LGHNA and CDR2 YSLEER. This chain's CDR3 is CASSQDGTLSSYNEQFF. CDR3 DNA sequence: TGCGCCAGCAGCCAAGATGGGACACTGAGCTCCTACAATGAGCAGTTCTTC.

The chain combines TRBV7-6 with TRBJ1-1; no reliable D call. This CDR3 has 16 amino acids. Trimming shortened V by 1 base and J by 3 bases, and 15 bases separated the two germline ends. Per the germline V gene, CDR1 is SGHVS and CDR2 is FNYEAQ. CDR3 sequence: CASSLVSGLSHTEAFF. CDR3 sequence (DNA): TGTGCCAGCAGCTTAGTCTCGGGGTTGAGTCACACTGAAGCTTTCTTT.

As DNA, the CDR3 is TGTGCCAGCAGTGACTCAGCCAGGCCCCCCCAGCATTTT. This encodes CASSDSARPPQHF. V usage is TRBV6-4 and J usage is TRBJ1-5; the D is unclear. The CDR3 is 13 residues long. Germline loops: CDR1 MRHNA, CDR2 SNTAGT. The V end was cut by 0 bases, the J end by 10 bases, with 10 bases between.

The chain carries TRBV18 and TRBJ1-5, with 9 bases identical to TRBD1. This CDR3 is built from 16 residues. The germline V gene has CDR1 KGHSH and CDR2 LQKENI. J lost 3 bases, V lost 5 bases, and 8 bases had no gene match. In DNA, the CDR3 is TGTGCCAGCTCATCCCGGGACAGGGTGAACAATCAGCCCCAGCATTTT. Its translation is CASSSRDRVNNQPQHF.

This sequence joins TRBV28 and TRBJ1-1, with a possible D match to TRBD1 (5 bases). CDR3 length: 13 amino acids. The V end lost 6 bases, the J end lost 0 bases, and 8 bases lay between the germline ends. CDR1 MDHEN and CDR2 SYDVKM come from the germline V gene. The CDR3 nucleotides read TGTGCCAGCAGGGGGGGAATGAACACTGAAGCTTTCTTT. Residues: CASRGGMNTEAFF.

The chain combines TRBV12-3 or TRBV12-4 with TRBJ2-3, with D unclear. Trimming removed 6 bases at V and 5 bases at J, with 12 bases between. This CDR3 is built from 13 residues. The DNA for the CDR3 is TGTGCCAGCAGCCCCCTCATGAGAGATACGCAGTATTTT. Its protein product is CASSPLMRDTQYF.

The rearrangement uses TRBV6-6 and TRBJ1-1, with TRBD1 identical over 8 bases. Germline V gene lookup returns CDR1 MNHNY and CDR2 SVGAGI (reference sequence). The CDR3 totals 12 residues. The junction had 5 bases not matched to a gene; V was cut back by 5 bases and J by 9 bases. Written as DNA, the CDR3 is TGTGCCAGCAGTCCCGGACAGGGTCAAGCTTTCTTT. Protein product: CASSPGQGQAFF.

This clone appeared a few times. The chain recombines TRBV7-2 with TRBJ2-3; 7 bases are a match to TRBD2. This CDR3 has 15 amino acids. With 5 bases clipped from V and 3 bases from J, the junction kept 8 bases outside the gene matches. Germline loops: CDR1 SGHTA, CDR2 FQGNSA. The CDR3 DNA reads TGTGCCAGCAGCCCTTTCGGACTAGAAACAGATACGCAGTATTTT. It specifies CASSPFGLETDTQYF.

The CDR3 sequence is CASRSPGGVAFF. The CDR3 DNA follows: TGTGCCAGCAGGTCCCCAGGGGGAGTAGCTTTCTTT. This chain joins TRBV6-5 and TRBJ1-1, with TRBD1 identical over 7 bases. The CDR3 covers 12 residues. V was pared by 6 bases and J by 10 bases, with 8 bases of the junction left unmatched. Germline V gene sequence: CDR1 MNHEY, CDR2 SVGAGI.

This clone has more than one count but fewer than ten. This sequence joins TRBV6-1 and TRBJ2-7; D ambiguous. This CDR3 has 15 residues. Looked up from germline, CDR1 is MNHNS and CDR2 is SASEGT. The V and J ends lost 1 base and 0 bases respectively, with 10 bases between them. CDR3 in DNA: TGTGCCAGCAGTGAAGGGGCAGGCGCCTCCTACGAGCAGTACTTC. It is translated as CASSEGAGASYEQYF.

The chain is built from TRBV28 and TRBJ1-2, with a tentative D call TRBD1 (5 bases). The germline V and J ends were trimmed by 3 bases and 6 bases, with 14 bases remaining between them. Per germline, CDR1 MDHEN and CDR2 SYDVKM. The CDR3 runs to 14 residues. CDR3 DNA sequence: TGTGCCAGCAGTTTGGGCTGGGGGGGAGATGGCTACACCTTC. Amino acid sequence: CASSLGWGGDGYTF.

The chain joins TRBV28 to TRBJ1-4; 10 positions agree with TRBD1. Trimming removed 6 bases from V and 8 bases from J; junction bases left unmatched: 9. This CDR3 region has 15 residues. Germline assignment: CDR1 MDHEN and CDR2 SYDVKM. The CDR3 region is CASRETGGPAEKLFF. The CDR3 region has the DNA TGTGCCAGCAGAGAGACAGGGGGCCCCGCGGAAAAACTGTTTTTT.

The chain recombines TRBV5-4 with TRBJ2-7, with 7 bases matching TRBD1. Per germline, CDR1 SGHNT and CDR2 YYREEE (reference sequence). The V gene end was trimmed by 4 bases and the J gene end by 3 bases; junction bases not matched to a gene: 7. The CDR3 is 14 residues long. CDR3 nucleotides: TGTGCCAGCAGCCCGGGACAGATAGGCTACGAGCAGTACTTC. Translating it yields CASSPGQIGYEQYF.

The chain uses TRBV27 and TRBJ2-7; 9 bases agree with TRBD1. The CDR3 is 15 amino acids. From germline, CDR1 is MNHEY and CDR2 SMNVEV (reference sequence). After removal of 5 bases from V and 5 bases from J, the junction contained 10 bases not matched to a gene. The CDR3 sequence: CASSRTGGGLNEQYF. In DNA form, the CDR3 reads TGTGCCAGCAGTCGAACAGGGGGCGGGTTGAACGAGCAGTACTTC.

Concerning this clone itself: At one end, the junction sequence differs from germline, possibly due to a read error. This sequence joins TRBV9 and TRBJ2-7; D gene uncertain. CDR1 and CDR2 (germline): SGDLS, YYNGEE. The CDR3 runs to 12 residues. The CDR3 here is CASSSDSNEQYF. The CDR3 coding sequence is TGTGCCAGCAGCTCAGACTCCAACGAGCAGTACTTC.

The rearrangement links TRBV18 to TRBJ2-7, with TRBD2 matching over 8 bases. V lost 3 bases, J lost 7 bases, and 14 bases stayed unmatched. Germline V gene sequence: CDR1 KGHSH, CDR2 LQKENI. The CDR3 extends over 16 amino acids. CDR3: CASSPPRGGGTSEQYF. CDR3 DNA sequence: TGTGCCAGCTCACCTCCTCGTGGCGGGGGGACTTCAGAGCAGTACTTC.

The rearrangement links TRBV2 to TRBJ1-5, with D possibly TRBD1 on 6 matching bases. Germline V gene data show CDR1 as SNHLY and CDR2 as FYNNEI. The ends were cut back, 5 bases at V and 3 bases at J, with 14 bases in the middle. This CDR3 has 15 amino acids. CDR3 sequence: CASSFRQDINQPQHF. In DNA form, the CDR3 reads TGTGCCAGCAGTTTCAGACAGGATATCAATCAGCCCCAGCATTTT. Complete variable domain (other parts from reference TRBV2 and TRBJ1-5): EPEVTQTPSHQVTQMGQEVILRCVPISNHLYFYWYRQILGQKVEFLVSFYNNEISEKSEIFDDQFSVERPDGSNFTLKIRSTKLEDSAMYFCASSFRQDINQPQHFGDGTRLSIL.

This chain connects TRBV18 to TRBJ2-7; D is perhaps TRBD1 (6 bases). This CDR3 comprises 15 residues. CDR1 is KGHSH, CDR2 LQKENI, per germline. The ends were cut back, 4 bases at V and 4 bases at J, with 17 bases in the middle. The CDR3: CASSQGQPAGYEQYF. The CDR3 nucleotides read TGTGCCAGCTCACAAGGACAGCCAGCAGGATACGAGCAGTACTTC.

This clone was counted once. The chain employs TRBV7-7 and TRBJ2-5; D gene unclear. The CDR3 spans 13 residues. CDR1 and CDR2 from the germline V gene are SSHAT and FNYEAQ (reference sequence). V was cut by 5 bases and J by 4 bases, with 11 bases left in between. For the CDR3, the DNA is TGTGCCAGCAGCCCGGGTTCGAGAGAGACCCAGTACTTC. As protein: CASSPGSRETQYF.

The chain combines TRBV5-1 with TRBJ1-5; D is uncertain. V shed 0 bases and J shed 2 bases, with 12 bases lying between them. This CDR3 is built from 16 residues. Germline CDR1 and CDR2: SGHRS and YFSETQ. The CDR3 loop is CASSLEGGKGNQPQHF. DNA for the CDR3: TGCGCCAGCAGCTTGGAGGGAGGGAAAGGCAATCAGCCCCAGCATTTT.

The V and J genes are TRBV3-1 (or the pseudogene TRBV3-2) and TRBJ2-7; 10 nucleotides line up with TRBD2. Germline-derived CDR1 and CDR2 are LGHDT and YNNKEL (reference sequence). The CDR3 runs 14 residues. V dropped 4 bases and J dropped 4; count of bases not matched to a gene: 4. This chain's CDR3 is CASSLLAGEYEQYF. Here the CDR3 DNA reads TGTGCCAGCAGCCTCCTAGCGGGAGAATACGAGCAGTACTTC.